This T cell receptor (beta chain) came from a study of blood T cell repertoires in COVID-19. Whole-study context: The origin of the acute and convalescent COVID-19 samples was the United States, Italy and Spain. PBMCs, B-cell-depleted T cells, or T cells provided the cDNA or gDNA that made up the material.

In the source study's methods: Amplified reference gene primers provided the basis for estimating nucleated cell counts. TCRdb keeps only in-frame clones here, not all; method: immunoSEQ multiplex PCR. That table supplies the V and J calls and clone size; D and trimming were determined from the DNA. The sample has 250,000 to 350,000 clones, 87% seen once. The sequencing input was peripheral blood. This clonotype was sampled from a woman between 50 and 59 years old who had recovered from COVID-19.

DNA of the CDR3: TGTGCCAGCAGTTCCGCGACAGGGGTTGGGCCAGGGAAGACCCAGTACTTC. This codes for CASSSATGVGPGKTQYF. The J gene is TRBJ2-5, the V gene TRBV27; TRBD1 aligns across 8 bases. The V gene's germline CDR1 is MNHEY and CDR2 SMNVEV (reference sequence). The CDR3 runs 17 residues. V lost 4 bases and J lost 6; bases outside the gene matches: 16.